This T cell receptor beta chain was documented in a study of blood T cell repertoires in COVID-19. Clones were sequenced by immunoSEQ multiplex PCR, and TCRdb holds only the in-frame ones, with some missing. The table lists roughly 400,000 clones, roughly 92% of them singletons. From germline, CDR1 is KGHDR and CDR2 SFDVKD. The CDR3 runs 17 residues. Trimming cost V 12 bases and J 3 bases; bases outside gene matches: 19. The source material was PBMCs or T cells enriched from blood (not recorded which). The rearrangement links TRBV24-1 to TRBJ1-5; 7 bases map to TRBD1. The TCR comes from a woman between 40 and 50 years old who had been exposed to COVID-19. Here the CDR3 DNA reads TGTGCCGCCGAGAGGGTAGGGGGCGGAAGAAACAATCAGCCCCAGCATTTT. The encoded protein is CAAERVGGGRNNQPQHF.